Listed below are T cell receptor beta chains from one sample, sequenced in a study of T cell repertoires in cytomegalovirus infection. Each CDR3 protein is one row after TCRdb ran MiXCR on the reads. The data show 480,000 or so distinct CDR3 sequences, over 9% seen once. Sequenced material: PBMCs. The receptors stem from a human donor in good health (CMV status not recorded). Some clones in this sample may be carry-over from other donors' samples. Each CDR3 is given with its conserved first and last residue. Each record gives: CDR3 protein, CDR3 DNA, J gene, clone size, D gene, V gene. D genes are given only for firm matches. Only some rows state a clone size, as once, few, many or a class for expanded clones.

cdr3_aa: CASSSPTASGRVQYF; cdr3_nt: TGTGCCAGCAGCTCCCCAACGGCTAGCGGGAGAGTTCAGTACTTC; j_call: TRBJ2-7; clone_size: few; d_call: TRBD2; v_call: TRBV7-9
cdr3_aa: CASSLAGLAGSYEQYF; cdr3_nt: TGTGCCAGCAGTCTCGCGGGACTAGCGGGCTCCTACGAGCAGTACTTC; j_call: TRBJ2-7; clone_size: many; d_call: TRBD2; v_call: TRBV7-2
cdr3_aa: CASSTHGTPNEKLFF; cdr3_nt: TGTGCCAGCAGTACCCACGGGACACCTAATGAAAAACTGTTTTTT; j_call: TRBJ1-4; clone_size: few; d_call: NA; v_call: TRBV9
cdr3_aa: CASSQVGDASTDTQYF; cdr3_nt: TGTGCCAGCAGCCAAGTAGGGGATGCTAGCACAGATACGCAGTATTTT; j_call: TRBJ2-3; clone_size: few; d_call: NA; v_call: TRBV4-2
cdr3_aa: CSVGDRGSEQYF; cdr3_nt: TGCAGCGTTGGGGACAGGGGGAGCGAGCAGTACTTC; j_call: TRBJ2-7; clone_size: NA; d_call: TRBD1; v_call: TRBV29-1
cdr3_aa: CASSPLKETQYF; cdr3_nt: TGTGCCAGCAGTCCCCTCAAAGAGACCCAGTACTTC; j_call: TRBJ2-5; clone_size: many; d_call: NA; v_call: TRBV28
cdr3_aa: CASSPRGLDEQYF; cdr3_nt: TGTGCCAGCAGCCCCAGAGGGCTCGACGAGCAGTACTTC; j_call: TRBJ2-7; clone_size: few; d_call: NA; v_call: TRBV3-1
cdr3_aa: CASSSGTFNSPLHF; cdr3_nt: TGTGCCAGCAGTTCCGGGACCTTTAATTCACCCCTCCACTTT; j_call: TRBJ1-6; clone_size: many; d_call: NA; v_call: TRBV12-3/TRBV12-4
cdr3_aa: CASSPGGSEQFF; cdr3_nt: TGTGCCAGCAGTCCGGGGGGATCGGAGCAGTTCTTC; j_call: TRBJ2-1; clone_size: many; d_call: TRBD2; v_call: TRBV6-5
cdr3_aa: CASSSRELDYGYTF; cdr3_nt: TGTGCCAGCAGTTCTCGAGAATTGGACTATGGCTACACCTTC; j_call: TRBJ1-2; clone_size: many; d_call: NA; v_call: TRBV12-3/TRBV12-4
cdr3_aa: CASSRGQTVTGELFF; cdr3_nt: TGTGCCAGTAGTAGAGGACAGACCGTCACCGGGGAGCTGTTTTTT; j_call: TRBJ2-2; clone_size: NA; d_call: NA; v_call: TRBV19
cdr3_aa: CASRKLAENEQFF; cdr3_nt: TGTGCCAGCAGAAAACTAGCGGAGAATGAGCAGTTCTTC; j_call: TRBJ2-1; clone_size: many; d_call: TRBD2; v_call: TRBV11-2
cdr3_aa: CASSLAGTSYNEQFF; cdr3_nt: TGTGCCAGCAGCCTTGCGGGTACTAGTTACAATGAGCAGTTCTTC; j_call: TRBJ2-1; clone_size: many; d_call: NA; v_call: TRBV7-2
cdr3_aa: CASSLASPLHF; cdr3_nt: TGTGCCAGCAGCTTAGCCTCACCCCTCCACTTT; j_call: TRBJ1-6; clone_size: many; d_call: NA; v_call: TRBV7-2
cdr3_aa: CASSPTRGGVYNEQFF; cdr3_nt: TGTGCCAGCAGCCCCACTAGGGGAGGCGTGTACAATGAGCAGTTCTTC; j_call: TRBJ2-1; clone_size: many; d_call: NA; v_call: TRBV7-8
cdr3_aa: CASSLLGQGHYEQYF; cdr3_nt: TGTGCCAGCAGCTTGCTAGGACAGGGTCACTACGAGCAGTACTTC; j_call: TRBJ2-7; clone_size: few; d_call: TRBD1; v_call: TRBV5-4
cdr3_aa: CASSRDRAEQYF; cdr3_nt: TGTGCCAGCAGCCGAGACAGGGCCGAGCAGTACTTC; j_call: TRBJ2-7; clone_size: NA; d_call: TRBD1; v_call: TRBV14
cdr3_aa: CASSIAESSYNEQFF; cdr3_nt: TGTGCCAGCAGCATAGCGGAAAGCTCCTACAATGAGCAGTTCTTC; j_call: TRBJ2-1; clone_size: many; d_call: NA; v_call: TRBV7-2
cdr3_aa: CASSYVHDTIYF; cdr3_nt: TGTGCCAGCAGCTACGTCCACGACACCATATATTTT; j_call: TRBJ1-3; clone_size: NA; d_call: NA; v_call: TRBV12-3/TRBV12-4
cdr3_aa: CASSRSVGEQFF; cdr3_nt: TGTGCCAGCAGTCGTTCGGTAGGTGAGCAGTTCTTC; j_call: TRBJ2-1; clone_size: few; d_call: NA; v_call: TRBV6-6
cdr3_aa: CASSMAQGGYEQYF; cdr3_nt: TGTGCCAGTAGTATGGCACAGGGAGGGTACGAGCAGTACTTC; j_call: TRBJ2-7; clone_size: many; d_call: NA; v_call: TRBV19
cdr3_aa: CSVTNTNTEAFF; cdr3_nt: TGCAGCGTTACTAACACGAACACTGAAGCTTTCTTT; j_call: TRBJ1-1; clone_size: NA; d_call: NA; v_call: TRBV29-1